The clone carrying this T cell receptor beta chain was picked up many times. Its specificity is unknown. The ends lost 2 bases at V and 0 bases at J; junction bases unmatched: 4. From germline, CDR1 is SEHNR and CDR2 FQNEAQ (reference sequence). The CDR3 extends over 18 amino acids. The data were taken from a study of lung T cells in sarcoidosis with Löfgren's syndrome. Study-wide context: CD4+ T cells build up in sarcoidosis bronchoalveolar lavage fluid. Analyses focused on Löfgren's syndrome patients.

TCRdb reprocessed the reads with MiXCR, giving one entry per CDR3 protein. The profile shows roughly 63,000 distinct CDR3 sequences, about 20% of them singletons. Study-wide points: Löfgren's syndrome patients reportedly showed greatest TRAV12-1 and TRBV2 expansion versus controls. Multiple Löfgren's syndrome patients reportedly shared TRAV12-1 and TRBV2 CDR3 motifs, suggesting public CD4+ TCRs.

The chain uses TRBV7-9 and TRBJ2-3, with TRBD2 matching over 14 bases. The TCR sequence derives from a human donor with sarcoidosis (Löfgren's syndrome or another form), or a control subject (not recorded which). Material for sequencing was CD4+ T cells from PBMCs. This CDR3 is CASSLPGLAGASTDTQYF. CDR3 nucleotide sequence: TGTGCCAGCAGCTTACCGGGACTAGCGGGGGCAAGCACAGATACGCAGTATTTT.